The 5 T cell receptor beta chains given below trace back to one sample, sequenced in a study of early T cells in non-severe SARS-CoV-2 infection. TCRdb called the 5' RACE reads again in MiXCR, with one record for every CDR3 protein. The data show around 100,000 distinct CDR3 sequences, around 12% seen once. The material sequenced was whole blood. The origin of the receptors is an adult who was a healthcare worker with PCR-confirmed SARS-CoV-2 infection or an uninfected control (not recorded which).

The chain has TRBV6-2 or TRBV6-3 and TRBJ2-6; maybe TRBD1 (5 bases). There are 15 residues in the CDR3. With 8 bases removed from V and 0 bases from J, the gap between germline ends came to 11 bases. Germline V gives CDR1 MNHEY, CDR2 SVGEGT. The CDR3 region is CASASDSSGANVLTF. In DNA, the CDR3 is TGTGCCAGCGCTTCAGACAGCTCTGGGGCCAACGTCCTGACTTTC.

This chain joins TRBV4-1 and TRBJ2-1; D is ambiguous. The germline V gene has CDR1 MGHRA and CDR2 YSYEKL. This CDR3 has 17 residues. V gave up 1 base and J gave up 0 bases, with 13 bases separating them. This CDR3 is CASSQGTTDFSYNEQFF. The CDR3 bases are TGCGCCAGCAGCCAAGGGACCACTGACTTCTCCTACAATGAGCAGTTCTTC.

This clonotype was counted a few times. The chain couples TRBV2 to TRBJ1-1; no clear D. CDR1 is SNHLY and CDR2 is FYNNEI in the germline V gene. The length of the CDR3 is 14 residues. V dropped 4 bases and J dropped 5 bases, with 14 bases sitting between them. CDR3 residues: CASSVTKPGTEAFF. The CDR3 nucleotides read TGTGCCAGCAGTGTCACTAAGCCTGGAACTGAAGCTTTCTTT.

This clonotype showed up many times. The chain couples TRBV28 to TRBJ2-3; no firm D call. Germline V lookup: CDR1 MDHEN, CDR2 SYDVKM. CDR3 size: 17 residues. Trimming stripped 1 base from V and 2 bases from J, with 16 bases between. CDR3 loop: CASSLFVRRPHTDTQYF. The CDR3 nucleotides are TGTGCCAGCAGTTTATTTGTTAGAAGGCCCCACACAGATACGCAGTATTTT.

The chain couples TRBV12-3 or TRBV12-4 to TRBJ2-1; 7 nucleotides agree with TRBD2. J was trimmed by 8 bases and V by 4 bases; bases with no gene match: 11. This CDR3 region has 15 residues. CDR3 amino acids: CASSSGYVGRDEQFF. Here the CDR3 DNA reads TGTGCCAGCAGTTCAGGGTATGTGGGGAGGGATGAGCAGTTCTTC.